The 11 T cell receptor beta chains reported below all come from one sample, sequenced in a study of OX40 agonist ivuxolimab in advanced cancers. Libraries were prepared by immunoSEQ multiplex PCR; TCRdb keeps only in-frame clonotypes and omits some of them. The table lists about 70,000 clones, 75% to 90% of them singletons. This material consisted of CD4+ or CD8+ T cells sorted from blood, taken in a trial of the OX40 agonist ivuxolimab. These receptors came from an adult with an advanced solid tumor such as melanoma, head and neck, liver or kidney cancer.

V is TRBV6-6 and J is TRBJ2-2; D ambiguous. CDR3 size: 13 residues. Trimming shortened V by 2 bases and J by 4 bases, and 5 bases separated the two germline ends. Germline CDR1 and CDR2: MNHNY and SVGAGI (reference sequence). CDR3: CASSYRGTGELFF. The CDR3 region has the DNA TGTGCCAGCAGTTACCGAGGCACCGGGGAGCTGTTTTTT.

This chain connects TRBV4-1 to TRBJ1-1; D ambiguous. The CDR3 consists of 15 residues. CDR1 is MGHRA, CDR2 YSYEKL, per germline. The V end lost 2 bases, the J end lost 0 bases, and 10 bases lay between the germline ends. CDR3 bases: TGCGCCAGCAGCCAATACGACCACATGAACACTGAAGCTTTCTTT. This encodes CASSQYDHMNTEAFF.

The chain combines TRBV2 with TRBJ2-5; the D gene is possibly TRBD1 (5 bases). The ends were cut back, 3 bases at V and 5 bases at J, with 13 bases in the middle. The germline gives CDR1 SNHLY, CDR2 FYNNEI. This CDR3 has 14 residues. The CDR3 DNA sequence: TGTGCCAGCAGTGAGCAGGGCAGTTTGGAGACCCAGTACTTC. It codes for CASSEQGSLETQYF. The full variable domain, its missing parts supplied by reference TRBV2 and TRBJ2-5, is EPEVTQTPSHQVTQMGQEVILRCVPISNHLYFYWYRQILGQKVEFLVSFYNNEISEKSEIFDDQFSVERPDGSNFTLKIRSTKLEDSAMYFCASSEQGSLETQYFGPGTRLLVL.

CDR3 region: CASSFGIGYEQYF. As DNA, the CDR3 is TGTGCCAGCAGTTTCGGGATTGGGTACGAGCAGTACTTC. This chain connects TRBV27 to TRBJ2-5; D may be TRBD2 (5 bases). The DNA end lines up better with TRBJ2-7; the J call may be wrong. CDR1 is MNHEY, CDR2 SMNVEV, per germline (reference sequence). The CDR3 extends over 13 amino acids.

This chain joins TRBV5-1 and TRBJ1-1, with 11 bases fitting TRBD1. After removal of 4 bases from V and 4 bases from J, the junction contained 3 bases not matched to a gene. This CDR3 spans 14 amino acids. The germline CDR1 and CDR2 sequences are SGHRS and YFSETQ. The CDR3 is CASSRGTGGTEAFF. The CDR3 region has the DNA TGCGCCAGCAGCCGCGGGACAGGGGGCACTGAAGCTTTCTTT.

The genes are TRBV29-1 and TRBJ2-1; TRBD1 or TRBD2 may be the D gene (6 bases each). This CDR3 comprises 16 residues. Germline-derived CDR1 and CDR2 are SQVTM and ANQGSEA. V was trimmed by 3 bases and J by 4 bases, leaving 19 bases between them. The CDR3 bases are TGCAGCGTTGAGGGGCTAGCGATGGGGGCATACAATGAGCAGTTCTTC. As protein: CSVEGLAMGAYNEQFF.

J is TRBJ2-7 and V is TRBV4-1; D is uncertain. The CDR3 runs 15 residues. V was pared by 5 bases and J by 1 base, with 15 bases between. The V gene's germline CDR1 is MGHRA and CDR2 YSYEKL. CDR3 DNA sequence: TGCGCCAGCAGCGCCTCTGTGGGCCCATCCTACGAGCAGTACTTC. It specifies CASSASVGPSYEQYF.

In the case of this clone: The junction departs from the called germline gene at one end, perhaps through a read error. In DNA, the CDR3 is TGCGCCAGCACCTTGGAAAGTTGGTCAGATACGCAGTATTTT. It specifies CASTLESWSDTQYF. The V gene is TRBV5-1, the J gene TRBJ2-3, with D hard to call. CDR1 and CDR2 from the germline V gene are SGHRS and YFSETQ. The CDR3 is made up of 14 amino acids.

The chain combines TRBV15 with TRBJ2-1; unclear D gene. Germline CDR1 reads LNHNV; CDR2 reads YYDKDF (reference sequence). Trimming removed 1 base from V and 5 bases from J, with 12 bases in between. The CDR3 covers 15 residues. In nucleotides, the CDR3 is TGTGCCACCAGCAGAGTACTCCTCTTGCACAATGAGCAGTTCTTC. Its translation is CATSRVLLLHNEQFF. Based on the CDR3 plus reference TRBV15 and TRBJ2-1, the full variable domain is DAMVIQNPRYQVTQFGKPVTLSCSQTLNHNVMYWYQQKSSQAPKLLFHYYDKDFNNEADTPDNFQSRRPNTSFCFLDIRSPGLGDTAMYLCATSRVLLLHNEQFFGPGTRLTVL.

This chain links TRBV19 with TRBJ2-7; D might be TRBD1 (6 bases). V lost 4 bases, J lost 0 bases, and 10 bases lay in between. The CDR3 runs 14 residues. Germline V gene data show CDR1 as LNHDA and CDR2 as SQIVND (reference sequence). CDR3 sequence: CASSNHRVSYEQYF. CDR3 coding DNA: TGTGCCAGTAGTAATCACAGGGTCTCCTACGAGCAGTACTTC.

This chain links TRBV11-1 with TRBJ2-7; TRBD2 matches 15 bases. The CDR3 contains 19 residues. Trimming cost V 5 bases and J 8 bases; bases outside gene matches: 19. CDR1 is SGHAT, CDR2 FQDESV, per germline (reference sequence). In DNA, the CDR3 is TGTGCCAGCAGCGGACTAGCGGGAGGGTCAGGACCCTTCTTTCTACAGCAGTACTTC. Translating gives CASSGLAGGSGPFFLQQYF.